Sequencing of this TCR beta chain was carried out in a study of T cell repertoires in cytomegalovirus infection. For the study at large: Carrying CMV and the relevant HLA type showed in public TCR beta signatures.

TCRdb re-analysed the reads in MiXCR, keeping a single row per CDR3 protein. Of about 740,000 distinct CDR3 sequences in the sample, roughly 33% were seen once. In this sample, this clonotype turned up a few times. Its antigen is not known. Overall study results and limits: CMV-specific TCR beta clonotypes restricted by HLA-C dominated the ex vivo response.

The CDR3 runs to 13 residues. Between the trimmed V and J ends, which lost 5 bases and 1 base, there was a span of 9 bases. Germline lookup yields CDR1 LGHNT and CDR2 FRNRAP. The material was cultured PBMCs, obtained from culture after CMV antigen stimulation. The chain is built from TRBV12-5 and TRBJ2-7, with D perhaps matching TRBD1 (6 bases). The sequence was collected from a human donor in good health (CMV status not recorded). Some clones in this sample may be carry-over from other donors' samples. CDR3 DNA sequence: TGTGCTAGTGGTCAACAGGGATCCTACGAGCAGTACTTC. This sequence encodes CASGQQGSYEQYF.